This T cell receptor beta chain was sequenced during a study of a mutant IDH1 vaccine in newly diagnosed glioma. About the research overall: Patients were started on vaccination 4-6 weeks after radiotherapy alone, or with temozolomide cycles.

V shed 1 base and J 4 bases; nucleotides not matched to a gene: 4. In germline, CDR1 is SGHTA, CDR2 FQGNSA. The CDR3 runs 16 residues. Time point given: week 35, safety follow-up. Each dose of the vaccine consisted of 300 ug of mutant IDH1 20-mer peptide, with topical imiquimod. TCRdb's table, derived via immunoSEQ multiplex PCR, lists solely in-frame clones and lacks some. The data contain 43,000 or so clones, about 92% of them singletons. In its sample, this clone was seen once. Its antigen is still unknown. The source material was PBMCs, sampled from a glioma patient whose treatment included an IDH1 peptide vaccine. The sequence was collected from a man over 45 with glioma. This sequence joins TRBV7-2 and TRBJ2-5; TRBD2 matches 12 bases. Here the CDR3 DNA reads TGTGCCAGCAGCTTAGTTGCTAGCGGGAGGGTAGAGACCCAGTACTTC. Amino acid sequence: CASSLVASGRVETQYF.